The 2 T cell receptor beta chains below were found in one sample sequenced in a study of T cell changes during pregnancy in multiple sclerosis. Repertoires were generated with immunoSEQ multiplex PCR, while TCRdb's copy carries only in-frame clones and drops some. The sample shows approximately 98,000 clones, about 92% of them seen only once. This material consisted of peripheral blood, taken after pregnancy. All receptors come from a female donor in good health, enrolled as a control in a pregnancy study.

The chain recombines TRBV7-9 with TRBJ2-5; TRBD2 aligns across 8 bases. Germline lookup yields CDR1 SEHNR and CDR2 FQNEAQ (reference sequence). The CDR3 runs to 18 residues. V lost 2 bases and J lost 3; bases outside the gene matches: 14. CDR3 region: CASSLPGAGDATEETQYF. The CDR3, as DNA: TGTGCCAGCAGCTTACCGGGAGCGGGAGACGCGACCGAAGAGACCCAGTACTTC.

The chain joins TRBV27 to TRBJ1-2; D call uncertain. The germline V and J ends were trimmed by 4 bases and 8 bases, with 20 bases remaining between them. There are 15 residues in the CDR3. Looked up from germline, CDR1 is MNHEY and CDR2 is SMNVEV (reference sequence). In DNA form, the CDR3 reads TGTGCCAGCAGTTCGCGGGAGCCGCACTATGGAGGCTACACCTTC. It is translated as CASSSREPHYGGYTF.